The subject of this entry is one T cell receptor beta chain. What it recognizes is unknown. One end of the junction fails to match germline, which may point to a read error. Combining a sample-barcoded 5' primer with a J-beta primer mix, a second PCR ran for about 6 to 12 cycles. All cDNA molecules were each tagged by a template-switch adaptor with 12 random nucleotides. TCRdb used MiXCR to reprocess the 5' RACE reads, holding one entry per CDR3 protein. The sample includes about 2 million distinct CDR3 sequences, about 50% of them seen just once. The data derive from a study of blood T cells in healthy people across ages. General study points: More naive CD4+ cells and higher diversity marked long-lived donors relative to aged donors. Any changes in expanded clonotypes were possibly confounded, as donor CMV status remained unknown. As age increased, TCR beta diversity per million T cells fell in a roughly linear fashion.

Germline CDR1 DFQATT, CDR2 SNEGSKA (reference sequence). There are 16 residues in the CDR3. The rearrangement links TRBV20-1 to TRBJ1-4; TRBD1 is a possible D gene (6 bases). This sequence originates from a woman between 40 and 50 years old in good health. The sample taken for sequencing was blood. CDR3: CSAPTGHISTNEKLFF. The CDR3 coding sequence is TGCAGTGCCCCGACGGGACACATTTCAACTAATGAGAAACTGTTTTTT.